A selection of T cell receptor beta chains follows, all from one sample in a study of stem cell transplantation in POMP-related autoinflammatory disease. Generated by immunoSEQ multiplex PCR, the TCRdb table keeps only in-frame clones and is missing some. This sample has some 65,000 clones, with approximately 91% found just once. The source material was CD4+ T cells from PBMCs, sampled after stem cell transplantation. The receptor source for this set is a human patient with POMP-related autoinflammation and immune dysregulation (PRAID). Some of the T cells may derive from the graft donor. Both conserved end residues are part of each CDR3. Fields, in order: V gene, J gene, clone size, D gene, CDR3 protein, CDR3 DNA. The D gene is left open where the match is weak. Only some rows state a clone size, as once, few, many or a class for expanded clones.

TRBV5-6,TRBJ1-1,NA,NA,CASSLEDTGYYTEAFF,TGTGCCAGCAGCTTGGAGGACACAGGGTATTACACTGAAGCTTTCTTT
TRBV6-5,TRBJ1-6,once,TRBD1,CAYTSGTGNSPLHF,TGTGCCTACACCTCCGGGACAGGGAATTCACCCCTCCACTTT
TRBV5-8,TRBJ2-3,NA,NA,CASSFAGSTDTQYF,TGTGCCAGCAGCTTTGCGGGTAGCACAGATACGCAGTATTTT
TRBV21-1,TRBJ1-3,NA,NA,CASSKGGVTGPSGNTIYF,TGTGCCAGCAGCAAGGGGGGGGTTACAGGCCCCTCTGGAAACACCATATATTTT
TRBV28,TRBJ1-3,NA,NA,CASRVQNSGNTIYF,TGTGCCAGCAGGGTCCAAAACTCTGGAAACACCATATATTTT
TRBV6-5,TRBJ1-3,once,NA,CASSYGGAPGNTIYF,TGTGCCAGCAGTTACGGGGGGGCGCCCGGAAACACCATATATTTT
TRBV7-6,TRBJ2-3,NA,TRBD2,CASSPGLAGGPGTDTQYF,TGTGCCAGCAGCCCTGGACTAGCGGGGGGCCCTGGCACAGATACGCAGTATTTT
TRBV19,TRBJ2-1,NA,TRBD2,CASSLLAGGTYNEQFF,TGTGCCAGTAGTCTATTAGCGGGAGGGACTTACAATGAGCAGTTCTTC
TRBV5-6,TRBJ1-2,few,TRBD1,CASSLVAGGINYGYTF,TGTGCCAGCAGCTTGGTTGCAGGGGGCATTAACTATGGCTACACCTTC
TRBV20-1,TRBJ2-5,once,TRBD2,CSASGLEVETQYF,TGCAGTGCTAGTGGACTAGAGGTTGAGACCCAGTACTTC
TRBV19,TRBJ1-3,NA,NA,CASSIEAGNTIYF,TGTGCCAGTAGTATAGAGGCTGGAAACACCATATATTTT
TRBV18,TRBJ2-1,NA,NA,CASSPGHAYNEQFF,TGTGCCAGCTCCCCGGGACATGCCTACAATGAGCAGTTCTTC
TRBV15,TRBJ1-4,NA,NA,CATSRDREKLFF,TGTGCCACCAGCAGAGATAGAGAAAAACTGTTTTTT
TRBV19,TRBJ2-5,NA,TRBD1,CASSPLTGGLKETQYF,TGTGCCAGTAGTCCCCTTACAGGGGGTCTAAAAGAGACCCAGTACTTC
TRBV7-7,TRBJ2-2,NA,NA,CATRGKYTGELFF,TGTGCCACCCGGGGGAAGTACACCGGGGAGCTGTTTTTT
TRBV30,TRBJ2-1,NA,TRBD2,CAWSVAPSGWTNEQFF,TGTGCCTGGAGTGTAGCCCCTAGCGGGTGGACCAATGAGCAGTTCTTC
TRBV6-6,TRBJ1-5,NA,NA,CASSLRNYSNQPQHF,TGTGCCAGCAGTCTAAGAAATTATAGCAATCAGCCCCAGCATTTT
TRBV28,TRBJ1-2,once,NA,CASSFVRDGYTF,TGTGCCAGCAGTTTCGTGAGGGATGGCTACACCTTC
TRBV29-1,TRBJ2-3,NA,NA,CSVDVRTDTQYF,TGCAGCGTTGACGTCCGCACAGATACGCAGTATTTT
TRBV29-1,TRBJ2-4,NA,NA,CSVEGRSGLAKNIQYF,TGCAGCGTTGAAGGTCGAAGCGGGCTAGCCAAAAACATTCAGTACTTC
TRBV18,TRBJ1-2,NA,NA,CASSPGVRSPNGYTF,TGTGCCAGCTCACCAGGGGTCAGGAGCCCCAATGGCTACACCTTC
TRBV7-9,TRBJ2-7,NA,TRBD2,CASTLSGSYEQYF,TGTGCCAGCACCCTGAGCGGGAGCTACGAGCAGTACTTC
TRBV28,TRBJ2-2,NA,NA,CASSFQGRYTGELFF,TGTGCCAGCAGTTTTCAGGGGAGGTACACCGGGGAGCTGTTTTTT